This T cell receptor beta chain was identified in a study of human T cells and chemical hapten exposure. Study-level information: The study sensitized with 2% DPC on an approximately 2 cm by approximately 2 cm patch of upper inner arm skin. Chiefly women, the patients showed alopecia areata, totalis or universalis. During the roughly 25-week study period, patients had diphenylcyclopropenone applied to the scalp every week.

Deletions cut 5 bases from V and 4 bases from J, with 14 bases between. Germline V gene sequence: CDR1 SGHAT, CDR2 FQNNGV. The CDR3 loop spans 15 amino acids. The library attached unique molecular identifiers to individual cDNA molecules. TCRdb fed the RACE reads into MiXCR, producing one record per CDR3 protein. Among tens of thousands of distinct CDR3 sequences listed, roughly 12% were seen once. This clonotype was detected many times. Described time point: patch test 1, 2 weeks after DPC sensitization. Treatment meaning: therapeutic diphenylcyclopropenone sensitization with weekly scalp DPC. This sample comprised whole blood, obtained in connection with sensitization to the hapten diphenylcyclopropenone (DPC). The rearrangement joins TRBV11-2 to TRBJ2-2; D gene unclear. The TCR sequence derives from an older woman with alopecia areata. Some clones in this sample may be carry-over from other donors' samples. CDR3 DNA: TGTGCCAGCAGCCCGAGAACCGGAGCCACCGGGGAGCTGTTTTTT. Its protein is CASSPRTGATGELFF.